This T cell receptor beta chain was retrieved from a study of shared clonotypes between healthy human individuals. Whole-study findings and limits: The sharing of roughly 5% of naive CD4 clonotypes was seen across a handful of donors. Represented genetic and exposure-history diversity was restricted by having few donors.

Nashville, Tennessee was home to all donors, each a Caucasian adult. Splitting of CD4+ cells produced CD45RA+ naive and CD45RA-negative memory subsets. Repertoires were generated with immunoSEQ multiplex PCR, while TCRdb's copy carries only in-frame clones and drops some. The data show under 1,100,000 clones, around three quarters seen once. Turning to this clone: Its target is not known.

This sequence was found in a man between 18 and 35 years old in good health. Some clones in this sample may be carry-over from other donors' samples. The sequenced sample was memory CD4+ T cells from PBMCs. The subset was: CD45RA-negative fraction.

The CDR3 nucleotides are TGTGCCAGCAGCCAAGATACAGCCAAAAACATTCAGTACTTC. It yields the protein CASSQDTAKNIQYF. The V gene is TRBV4-2, the J gene TRBJ2-4; the D is unclear. Germline CDR1 and CDR2: LGHNA and YNFKEQ. This CDR3 spans 14 amino acids. The germline V and J ends were trimmed by 0 bases and 0 bases, with 3 bases remaining between them.